This TCR beta chain is drawn from a study of T cells in Graves' hyperthyroidism and ophthalmopathy. Ten or more counts support this clonotype. What was amplified from RNA transcripts were TCR beta CDR3 regions. With the HTBI primer set, the TCR CDR3 went through a first round of RT-PCR. TCRdb itself ran the multiplex PCR reads through MiXCR, one entry per CDR3 protein. This table has nearly 250,000 distinct CDR3 sequences, about 16% appearing once. This TCR was recovered from a woman aged 18-35 years with Graves' ophthalmopathy. The sample comprised blood.

CDR3 sequence reads: CAISEDRASGLITYNEQFF. The DNA of the CDR3 is TGTGCCATCAGTGAAGATCGAGCTAGCGGCTTGATCACCTACAATGAGCAGTTCTTC. This sequence joins TRBV10-3 and TRBJ2-1; 7 bases align to TRBD2. Germline assignment: CDR1 ENHRY and CDR2 SYGVKD. With V trimmed by 3 bases and J by 2 bases, 16 bases remained unmatched. There are 19 residues in the CDR3.